This T cell receptor beta chain was observed in a study of blood T cell repertoires in COVID-19. This CDR3 is 14 amino acids long. Germline values: CDR1 SEHNR, CDR2 FQNEAQ (reference sequence). In the original workflow: Estimated nucleated cell counts came from reference gene primer amplification. The protocol was immunoSEQ multiplex PCR, while the TCRdb copy is restricted to in-frame clones and leaves out a portion. V and J calls and clone size are given by that table; D and trimming were obtained from the DNA. The data hold 140,000 to 150,000 clones, with around 77% observed a single time. A note on this clone: Compared with germline, one end of the junction differs, possibly owing to a read error.

Sequencing was carried out using peripheral blood. The V call is TRBV7-9, the J call TRBJ1-2; TRBD1 agrees at 7 bases. This clonotype was obtained from a man in his fifties with active or convalescent COVID-19. CDR3 amino acids: CASSSKDRASAGAF. The CDR3 DNA follows: TGTGCCAGCAGCTCCAAAGACAGGGCTTCTGCCGGGGCCTTC. Combining the CDR3 with reference TRBV7-9 and TRBJ1-2 gives the whole variable domain DTGVSQNPRHKITKRGQNVTFRCDPISEHNRLYWYRQTLGQGPEFLTYFQNEAQLEKSRLLSDRFSAERPKGSFSTLEIQRTEQGDSAMYLCASSSKDRASAGAFGSGTRLTVV.